These T cell receptor beta chains were read from a single sample in a study of cytomegalovirus exposure and HLA in healthy donors. TCRdb's copy holds only in-frame clones and misses some; the assay was immunoSEQ multiplex PCR. The sample has 210,000 or so clones, about 87% seen once. Material for sequencing was PBMCs. Receptors originate from a man aged 25 to 40 in good health and CMV-seronegative. The CDR3 runs from the conserved cysteine through the conserved F or W. A D gene is named only where the DNA matches it firmly. Rows may omit the clone size; those that give it use once, few, many or a size class.

clone_size | j_call | d_call | v_call | cdr3_aa | cdr3_nt
few | TRBJ2-3 | TRBD1 | TRBV7-9 | CASSPTRDRGSDTQYF | TGTGCCAGCAGTCCAACCCGGGACAGGGGGTCAGATACGCAGTATTTT
- | TRBJ1-1 | TRBD1 | TRBV27 | CASRSRQGALVNTEAFF | TGTGCCAGCAGGTCAAGGCAGGGGGCTTTAGTGAACACTGAAGCTTTCTTT
- | TRBJ2-1 | TRBD2 | TRBV28 | CASSAGTSAYNEQFF | TGTGCCAGCAGTGCAGGGACTAGCGCATACAATGAGCAGTTCTTC
few | TRBJ2-7 | TRBD1 | TRBV19 | CASSVGTGNEQYF | TGTGCCAGTAGTGTCGGGACAGGGAACGAGCAGTACTTC
- | TRBJ1-4 | - | TRBV28 | CASSRVPDRINEKLFF | TGTGCCAGCAGTCGAGTGCCGGACAGAATTAATGAAAAACTGTTTTTT
- | TRBJ1-1 | - | TRBV5-1 | CASSLGARGMNTEAFF | TGCGCCAGCAGCTTAGGAGCACGAGGGATGAACACTGAAGCTTTCTTT
- | TRBJ2-1 | - | TRBV7-9 | CASSLAISQPLYNEQFF | TGTGCCAGCAGCTTAGCGATCTCACAGCCGTTATACAATGAGCAGTTCTTC
- | TRBJ1-2 | TRBD1 | TRBV5-4 | CASSAGTDYGYTF | TGTGCCAGCAGCGCCGGGACAGATTATGGCTACACCTTC
- | TRBJ2-7 | TRBD1 | TRBV19 | CASSITGDAFYEQYF | TGTGCCAGTAGTATAACAGGGGATGCCTTCTACGAGCAGTACTTC
once | TRBJ2-7 | TRBD2 | TRBV30 | CAWNAGVNPEQYF | TGTGCCTGGAATGCGGGGGTCAACCCTGAGCAGTACTTC
- | TRBJ2-7 | TRBD2 | TRBV28 | CASSQRTRIGPYEQYF | TGTGCCAGCAGTCAACGGACTAGAATCGGCCCCTACGAGCAGTACTTC
- | TRBJ2-1 | TRBD2 | TRBV28 | CASSLPSSGSSYNEQFF | TGTGCCAGCAGTTTACCGTCTAGCGGTAGCTCCTACAATGAGCAGTTCTTC
- | TRBJ2-7 | TRBD2 | TRBV9 | CASGVSGRTDEQYF | TGTGCCAGCGGCGTTAGCGGGAGGACTGACGAGCAGTACTTC
few | TRBJ2-5 | - | TRBV6-5 | CASSELQETQYF | TGTGCCAGCAGTGAGTTGCAAGAGACCCAGTACTTC
- | TRBJ2-7 | - | TRBV5-5 | CASSPAPGASYEQYF | TGTGCCAGCAGCCCCGCCCCAGGGGCGTCTTACGAGCAGTACTTC